This T cell receptor beta chain was captured in a study of shared clonotypes between healthy human individuals. Trimming shortened V by 3 bases and J by 4 bases, and 9 bases separated the two germline ends. Germline V gene data show CDR1 as SEHNR and CDR2 as FQNEAQ (reference sequence). This CDR3 spans 13 amino acids. Generated by immunoSEQ multiplex PCR, the TCRdb table keeps only in-frame clones and is missing some. The table lists hundreds of thousands of clones, approximately 79% of them singletons. Sequenced input: memory CD4+ T cells sorted from blood. As to subset: CD45RA-negative fraction. The rearrangement uses TRBV7-9 and TRBJ1-2; D ambiguous. This TCR was sampled from a woman in her twenties or thirties in good health. Here the CDR3 DNA reads TGTGCCAGCAGCTTTGAGTCCTTCTATGGCTACACCTTC. Protein product: CASSFESFYGYTF. The whole variable domain, filled in from reference TRBV7-9 and TRBJ1-2, reads DTGVSQNPRHKITKRGQNVTFRCDPISEHNRLYWYRQTLGQGPEFLTYFQNEAQLEKSRLLSDRFSAERPKGSFSTLEIQRTEQGDSAMYLCASSFESFYGYTFGSGTRLTVV.